What follows are 23 T cell receptor beta chains derived from one specimen sequenced in a study of T cell changes during pregnancy in multiple sclerosis. Repertoires were generated with immunoSEQ multiplex PCR, while TCRdb's copy carries only in-frame clones and drops some. The sample contains tens of thousands of clones, around 92% of which appear only once. The sequences come from CD4+ T cells from peripheral blood mononuclear cells, collected in the third trimester of pregnancy. The receptor source for this set is a female donor with multiple sclerosis, enrolled in a pregnancy study.

The chain is built from TRBV7-9 and TRBJ2-7; tentatively, D is TRBD1 (6 bases). Germline loops: CDR1 SEHNR, CDR2 FQNEAQ (reference sequence). CDR3 size: 13 residues. V lost 5 bases to trimming and J lost 0 bases, with 8 bases between them. This chain's CDR3 is CASSRQASYEQYF. The CDR3 coding sequence is TGTGCCAGCAGCCGACAGGCCTCCTACGAGCAGTACTTC.

The chain combines TRBV6-1 with TRBJ2-3; 11 nucleotides agree with TRBD2. Germline V gene lookup returns CDR1 MNHNS and CDR2 SASEGT. This CDR3 comprises 17 residues. V was pared by 6 bases and J by 1 base, with 9 bases of the junction left unmatched. CDR3 loop: CASRERLAGLGTDTQYF. The CDR3 region has the DNA TGTGCCAGCAGGGAAAGACTAGCGGGGTTAGGCACAGATACGCAGTATTTT.

V usage is TRBV7-2 and J usage is TRBJ1-5; D gene ambiguous. The CDR3 loop spans 14 amino acids. Trimming removed 5 bases at V and 2 bases at J, with 10 bases between. Germline V gene data show CDR1 as SGHTA and CDR2 as FQGNSA. The CDR3 coding sequence is TGTGCCAGCAGCCCAGAGGGCGGCAATCAGCCCCAGCATTTT. Translated, it gives CASSPEGGNQPQHF.

Remarks on this clone: Other DNA sequences in this specimen translate into the identical CDR3. This chain connects TRBV19 to TRBJ2-6, with TRBD2 as a possible D gene (5 bases). The germline CDR1 and CDR2 sequences are LNHDA and SQIVND (reference sequence). The CDR3 sequence is 16 residues long. The V end was cut by 3 bases, the J end by 0 bases, with 9 bases between. Here the CDR3 reads CASSIEGSSGANVLTF. The CDR3 nucleotides are TGTGCCAGTAGTATTGAGGGAAGCTCTGGGGCCAACGTCCTGACTTTC.

The chain has TRBV5-1 and TRBJ1-1; D unclear. The CDR3 totals 14 residues. V lost 2 bases and J 1 base, leaving 9 bases between the germline ends. Germline loops: CDR1 SGHRS, CDR2 YFSETQ. CDR3 nucleotide sequence: TGCGCCAGCAGCTTCCGGGATCAGAACACTGAAGCTTTCTTT. Encoded protein: CASSFRDQNTEAFF. Filled out from reference TRBV5-1 and TRBJ1-1, the complete variable domain reads KAGVTQTPRYLIKTRGQQVTLSCSPISGHRSVSWYQQTPGQGLQFLFEYFSETQRNKGNFPGRFSGRQFSNSRSEMNVSTLELGDSALYLCASSFRDQNTEAFFGQGTRLTVV.

J is TRBJ1-5 and V is TRBV7-2; no reliable D call. CDR1 is SGHTA, CDR2 FQGNSA, per germline. The CDR3 has 14 amino acids. The germline V and J ends were trimmed by 1 base and 4 bases, with 8 bases remaining between them. CDR3 nucleotides: TGTGCCAGCAGCTTAGGTTACGGGAATCAGCCCCAGCATTTT. It is translated as CASSLGYGNQPQHF. Looking up the rest from reference TRBV7-2 and TRBJ1-5 gives the full variable domain: GAGVSQSPSNKVTEKGKDVELRCDPISGHTALYWYRQSLGQGLEFLIYFQGNSAPDKSGLPSDRFSAERTGGSVSTLTIQRTQQEDSAVYLCASSLGYGNQPQHFGDGTRLSIL.

This sequence joins TRBV4-3 and TRBJ2-7; D not resolved. The CDR3 totals 13 residues. Per the germline V gene, CDR1 is LGHNA and CDR2 is YSLEER. Trimming left V 1 base short and J 6 bases short, with 10 bases between. CDR3 coding DNA: TGCGCCAGCAGCCAAGTAGTTTCAAGCGAGCAGTACTTC. As protein: CASSQVVSSEQYF.

The V and J genes are TRBV11-1 and TRBJ2-2; perhaps TRBD1 as D (5 bases). This CDR3 contains 14 residues. Trimming stripped 2 bases from V and 1 base from J, with 5 bases between. Germline V gene data show CDR1 as SGHAT and CDR2 as FQDESV (reference sequence). This CDR3 reads CASSLRGNTGELFF. The CDR3 DNA sequence: TGTGCCAGCAGCTTAAGGGGGAACACCGGGGAGCTGTTTTTT.

The chain links TRBV27 to TRBJ2-7, with D possibly being TRBD2 (6 bases). This CDR3 comprises 14 residues. Trimming took off 3 bases at V and 2 bases at J, with 11 bases between the two ends. CDR1 is MNHEY and CDR2 is SMNVEV in the germline V gene (reference sequence). Written as DNA, the CDR3 is TGTGCCAGCAGTTTCTCGGGGGAAACCTACGAGCAGTACTTC. As protein: CASSFSGETYEQYF.

This chain joins TRBV28 and TRBJ2-1; no clear D gene. The CDR3 covers 15 residues. CDR1 MDHEN and CDR2 SYDVKM come from the germline V gene. The V and J ends lost 5 bases and 0 bases respectively, with 11 bases between them. Written as DNA, the CDR3 is TGTGCCAGCAGTCCCGGGTCCGGCTCCTACAATGAGCAGTTCTTC. Protein: CASSPGSGSYNEQFF.

The J gene is TRBJ1-1, the V gene TRBV7-9; possibly TRBD1 for D (5 bases). This CDR3 has 14 amino acids. Looked up from germline, CDR1 is SEHNR and CDR2 is FQNEAQ (reference sequence). V was clipped by 0 bases and J by 5 bases, with 10 bases between them. The CDR3 loop is CASSLAQGRTEAFF. CDR3 in DNA: TGTGCCAGCAGCTTAGCGCAGGGAAGAACTGAAGCTTTCTTT.

The J gene is TRBJ2-3, the V gene TRBV30; 12 bases align to TRBD2. V gave up 7 bases and J gave up 0 bases; unmatched junction bases: 8. Per the germline V gene, CDR1 is GTSNPN and CDR2 is SVGIG (reference sequence). The CDR3 is 16 residues long. DNA for the CDR3: TGTGCCTCGCACTGTACTAGCGGGAGGAGCACAGATACGCAGTATTTT. Its protein product is CASHCTSGRSTDTQYF.

The rearrangement links TRBV6-5 to TRBJ2-1; D may be TRBD2 (5 bases). This CDR3 comprises 12 residues. V shed 6 bases and J shed 4 bases, with 7 bases lying between them. The germline V gene encodes CDR1 MNHEY and CDR2 SVGAGI. The DNA for the CDR3 is TGTGCCAGCAGAGAGGGTTACAATGAGCAGTTCTTC. It yields the protein CASREGYNEQFF.

The V call is TRBV5-6, the J call TRBJ2-2; weak D call: TRBD1 (5 bases). The V gene lost 0 bases and the J gene lost 1 base, with 10 bases spanning the gap. The V gene's germline CDR1 is SGHDT and CDR2 YYEEEE. This CDR3 is 16 amino acids long. The CDR3 region is CASSLGFRVNTGELFF. The CDR3 coding sequence is TGTGCCAGCAGCTTGGGATTCAGGGTGAACACCGGGGAGCTGTTTTTT.

This rearrangement joins TRBV9 to TRBJ2-5; TRBD1 aligns across 8 bases. Germline CDR1 reads SGDLS; CDR2 reads YYNGEE. V was clipped by 4 bases and J by 2 bases; unmatched bases: 10. This CDR3 region has 16 residues. CDR3 DNA: TGTGCCAGCAGCCTTCTCGGACAGGGCCGGCAAGAGACCCAGTACTTC. Protein product: CASSLLGQGRQETQYF.

The chain recombines TRBV5-5 with TRBJ1-2; 9 bases align to TRBD1. The CDR3 covers 15 residues. The J segment lost 8 bases and the V segment lost 5 bases, leaving 13 bases of the junction unmatched. Germline V CDR1 and CDR2: SGHKS, YYEKEE (reference sequence). The CDR3 bases are TGTGCCAGCAGACCCCCGGGACAGGGTCGTCTAGGCTACACCTTC. As protein: CASRPPGQGRLGYTF. Full variable domain (missing parts from reference TRBV5-5 and TRBJ1-2): DAGVTQSPTHLIKTRGQQVTLRCSPISGHKSVSWYQQVLGQGPQFIFQYYEKEERGRGNFPDRFSARQFPNYSSELNVNALLLGDSALYLCASRPPGQGRLGYTFGSGTRLTVV.

The V gene is TRBV29-1, the J gene TRBJ2-1; D perhaps matches TRBD2 (5 bases). This CDR3 has 14 residues. Germline CDR1 SQVTM, CDR2 ANQGSEA. V lost 5 bases and J 9 bases, leaving 20 bases between the germline ends. The CDR3: CSVWLPIQGSEQFF. CDR3 nucleotide sequence: TGCAGCGTTTGGCTGCCGATTCAAGGGAGTGAGCAGTTCTTC.

Here the CDR3 DNA reads TGTGCCAGCAAGTTTACAGATAGCAATCAGCCCCAGCATTTT. Translation gives CASKFTDSNQPQHF. The chain has TRBV2 and TRBJ1-5; D not certain. Trimming removed 7 bases at V and 0 bases at J, with 10 bases between. The length of the CDR3 is 14 residues. The germline V gene encodes CDR1 SNHLY and CDR2 FYNNEI.

The J gene is TRBJ2-7, the V gene TRBV18; 10 nucleotides agree with TRBD2. The CDR3 consists of 19 residues. Trimming at V came to 1 base and at J to 2 bases, leaving 14 bases not matched to a gene. Germline assignment: CDR1 KGHSH and CDR2 LQKENI. The CDR3 loop is CASSPLIRLAGGRPYEQYF. CDR3 coding DNA: TGTGCCAGCTCACCACTCATAAGGTTAGCGGGAGGCCGCCCCTACGAGCAGTACTTC.

The chain has TRBV21-1 and TRBJ2-1; the table's D call of TRBD1 was not tested on the DNA. TRBV21-1 is a documented pseudogene. The CDR3 loop spans 18 amino acids. The DNA for the CDR3 is TGTGCCAGCAGCAAATTAGACTTCGATTTAGACAGGGACAATGAGCAGTTCTTC. Its protein product is CASSKLDFDLDRDNEQFF.

This chain joins TRBV7-9 and TRBJ2-7, with a tentative D call TRBD2 (5 bases). Trimming took 1 base from V and 1 from J, leaving 8 bases between them. There are 14 residues in the CDR3. CDR1 and CDR2 from the germline V gene are SEHNR and FQNEAQ (reference sequence). In nucleotides, the CDR3 is TGTGCCAGCAGCTTAGGAGGGCCGTCCTACGAGCAGTACTTC. Its protein product is CASSLGGPSYEQYF.

This rearrangement joins TRBV23-1 to TRBJ2-7; unclear D gene. TRBV23-1 falls under the ORF class, with uncertain function. The V end was cut by 2 bases, the J end by 6 bases, with 8 bases between. The CDR3 totals 12 residues. The CDR3 protein is CASSQKLAEQYF. CDR3 nucleotide sequence: TGCGCCAGCAGTCAAAAGCTTGCCGAGCAGTACTTC.

The rearrangement links TRBV5-1 to TRBJ2-3; maybe TRBD1 (5 bases). CDR1 is SGHRS and CDR2 is YFSETQ in the germline V gene. CDR3 size: 14 residues. Trimming stripped 4 bases from V and 2 bases from J, with 11 bases between. The CDR3 coding sequence is TGCGCCAGCAGCATAGACAGACCCACAGATACGCAGTATTTT. Translated: CASSIDRPTDTQYF.